The 24 T cell receptor beta chains given below trace back to one sample, sequenced in a study of T cell responses to AZD1222 COVID-19 vaccine. Some clones are missing from TCRdb's copy, which holds only in-frame ones; the method was immunoSEQ multiplex PCR. This sample has over 45,000 clones; over 75% occur once, and the top ten carry about 14%. Specimen: peripheral blood, collected on day 0 of AZD1222 vaccination. Receptors were obtained from an adult in good health.

As regards this clone: One junction end disagrees with the germline gene, perhaps due to a read error. The rearrangement links TRBV7-7 to TRBJ2-1, with 12 bases identical to TRBD1. The V gene's germline CDR1 is SSHAT and CDR2 FNYEAQ (reference sequence). The CDR3 extends over 15 amino acids. CDR3 coding DNA: TGTGCTAGCAGCCCCGGGACAGGGGGCTCCAATGAGCAGTTCTTC. Protein sequence: CASSPGTGGSNEQFF.

Relative to its sample, this clone is medium-sized. This chain uses TRBV6-5 with TRBJ1-1; no reliable D call. The V end lost 6 bases, the J end lost 5 bases, and 10 bases lay between the germline ends. CDR1 and CDR2 from the germline V gene are MNHEY and SVGAGI. The CDR3 spans 12 residues. The CDR3 is CASSTLGTEAFF. The CDR3 bases are TGTGCCAGCAGCACTCTAGGGACTGAAGCTTTCTTT.

The CDR3 DNA is TGTGCCAGCAGCTTACGCGGGGGCCCAGGATTAGATACGCAGTATTTT. Protein sequence: CASSLRGGPGLDTQYF. The rearrangement links TRBV7-3 to TRBJ2-3; weak D call: TRBD2 (7 bases). Germline V gives CDR1 SGHTA, CDR2 FQGTGA. Between the trimmed V and J ends, which lost 2 bases and 5 bases, there was a span of 17 bases. There are 16 residues in the CDR3.

The chain links TRBV5-4 to TRBJ1-2, with TRBD1 matching over 7 bases. The trim removed 6 bases at V and 5 bases at J, leaving 16 bases unmatched. CDR1 and CDR2 (germline): SGHNT, YYREEE (reference sequence). This CDR3 is built from 16 residues. In nucleotides, the CDR3 is TGTGCCAGCACCTTCGGCACCCCGGGACAGAATTATGGCTACACCTTC. Its protein is CASTFGTPGQNYGYTF.

This sequence joins TRBV6-5 and TRBJ1-4, with D uncertain. V was trimmed by 6 bases and J by 0 bases, leaving 11 bases between them. CDR1 MNHEY and CDR2 SVGAGI come from the germline V gene. The CDR3 is 15 amino acids. CDR3 residues: CASRGDVATNEKLFF. CDR3 in DNA: TGTGCCAGCAGGGGAGATGTTGCAACTAATGAAAAACTGTTTTTT.

The chain has TRBV11-2 and TRBJ1-2; D gene ambiguous. Germline V gives CDR1 SGHAT, CDR2 FQNNGV. Trimming shortened V by 5 bases and J by 6 bases, and 22 bases separated the two germline ends. The CDR3 runs 16 residues. CDR3 coding DNA: TGTGCCAGCAGCCCCATCACGGGCCCTGCAAGTCATGGCTACACCTTC. It specifies CASSPITGPASHGYTF.

This chain uses TRBV6-6 with TRBJ2-3; D remains ambiguous. V was clipped by 6 bases and J by 2 bases, with 12 bases between them. Germline CDR1 and CDR2: MNHNY and SVGAGI (reference sequence). This CDR3 has 14 residues. CDR3 loop: CASRDHSDTDTQYF. The CDR3 DNA reads TGTGCCAGCAGGGACCATTCTGACACAGATACGCAGTATTTT.

The V and J genes are TRBV11-3 and TRBJ2-5; maybe TRBD1 (5 bases). V was clipped by 5 bases and J by 3 bases, with 19 bases between them. The CDR3 runs 16 residues. The V gene's germline CDR1 is SGHNT and CDR2 YENEEA. The CDR3 spells CASSASRQPLKETQYF. In DNA, the CDR3 is TGTGCCAGCAGCGCTTCTCGACAGCCTCTCAAAGAGACCCAGTACTTC.

The rearrangement uses TRBV7-9 and TRBJ1-1; 7 bases line up with TRBD1. From germline, CDR1 is SEHNR and CDR2 FQNEAQ (reference sequence). The CDR3 consists of 18 residues. V was pared by 6 bases and J by 2 bases, with 18 bases of the junction left unmatched. CDR3 sequence (DNA): TGTGCCAGCAGTCCAACCAGACAGGGACGAGGTACTAACACTGAAGCTTTCTTT. This gives the protein CASSPTRQGRGTNTEAFF. Full variable domain (remainder filled in from reference TRBV7-9 and TRBJ1-1): DTGVSQNPRHKITKRGQNVTFRCDPISEHNRLYWYRQTLGQGPEFLTYFQNEAQLEKSRLLSDRFSAERPKGSFSTLEIQRTEQGDSAMYLCASSPTRQGRGTNTEAFFGQGTRLTVV.

The chain carries TRBV6-5 and TRBJ2-5; D ambiguous. Germline V gives CDR1 MNHEY, CDR2 SVGAGI. The V gene lost 2 bases and the J gene lost 2 bases, with 12 bases spanning the gap. The CDR3 length is 15 residues. As DNA, the CDR3 is TGTGCCAGCAGTTACACGAACGGACGGCAAGAGACCCAGTACTTC. It translates to CASSYTNGRQETQYF.

This clone was detected only once. The gene calls are TRBV27 and TRBJ2-4, with D unclear. The CDR3 has 14 residues. V lost 2 bases, J lost 9 bases, and 14 bases lay in between. Germline-derived CDR1 and CDR2 are MNHEY and SMNVEV (reference sequence). The CDR3 DNA sequence: TGTGCCAGCAGTTTACGGTCCTTAGAAGGCATTCAGTACTTC. Translating gives CASSLRSLEGIQYF.

The table lists this clone with a count of one. Here the CDR3 reads CASSHPSGGTYEQYF. CDR3 coding DNA: TGTGCCAGTAGTCACCCTAGCGGGGGCACCTACGAGCAGTACTTC. The chain links TRBV19 to TRBJ2-7, with 10 bases fitting TRBD2. Trimming removed 5 bases from V and 2 bases from J; junction bases left unmatched: 6. The CDR3 consists of 15 residues. Germline V gene data show CDR1 as LNHDA and CDR2 as SQIVND (reference sequence).

The chain links TRBV7-9 to TRBJ1-6; D uncertain. CDR1 and CDR2 (germline): SEHNR, FQNEAQ (reference sequence). V dropped 4 bases and J dropped 8 bases, with 9 bases sitting between them. The length of the CDR3 is 13 residues. The CDR3 spells CASSSGVDSPLHF. Written as DNA, the CDR3 is TGTGCCAGCAGCTCCGGGGTAGATTCACCCCTCCACTTT.

The chain has TRBV9 and TRBJ1-4; D remains ambiguous. Trimming took 0 bases from V and 0 from J, leaving 6 bases between them. This CDR3 has 15 residues. Germline loops: CDR1 SGDLS, CDR2 YYNGEE. CDR3 bases: TGTGCCAGCAGCGTAGCATGGTCAACTAATGAAAAACTGTTTTTT. Residues: CASSVAWSTNEKLFF.

V and J are TRBV5-5 and TRBJ2-3; tentative D call: TRBD2 (6 bases). The CDR3 totals 16 residues. Trimming stripped 3 bases from V and 3 bases from J, with 17 bases between. Per germline, CDR1 SGHKS and CDR2 YYEKEE (reference sequence). The CDR3 DNA reads as TGTGCCAGCAGCTCCAGCATGGGAGCGGGTACAGATACGCAGTATTTT. Encoded protein: CASSSSMGAGTDTQYF.

The chain joins TRBV6-5 to TRBJ2-7, with unresolved D. V dropped 5 bases and J dropped 3 bases, with 17 bases sitting between them. Germline loops: CDR1 MNHEY, CDR2 SVGAGI. The CDR3 sequence is 15 residues long. The CDR3 nucleotides read TGTGCCAGCAGTACCGGAAGGTTGTCCTACTACGAGCAGTACTTC. Its protein is CASSTGRLSYYEQYF.

This clone was detected once. The rearrangement links TRBV28 to TRBJ2-3; 11 nucleotides align to TRBD2. V gave up 3 bases and J gave up 4 bases; unmatched junction bases: 6. CDR1 and CDR2 (germline): MDHEN, SYDVKM. CDR3 length equals 16 residues. The DNA for the CDR3 is TGTGCCAGCAGTTTGGTTAGCGGGGGGGCGTCAGATACGCAGTATTTT. As protein: CASSLVSGGASDTQYF.

The rearrangement joins TRBV5-6 to TRBJ2-3; the D is unclear. CDR3 length: 13 residues. Trimming removed 0 bases from V and 1 base from J, with 3 bases in between. CDR1 is SGHDT, CDR2 YYEEEE, per germline. CDR3 in amino acids: CASSLGGTDTQYF. Written as DNA, the CDR3 is TGTGCCAGCAGCTTGGGGGGCACAGATACGCAGTATTTT. Drawing the rest from reference TRBV5-6 and TRBJ2-3, the complete variable domain is DAGVTQSPTHLIKTRGQQVTLRCSPKSGHDTVSWYQQALGQGPQFIFQYYEEEERQRGNFPDRFSGHQFPNYSSELNVNALLLGDSALYLCASSLGGTDTQYFGPGTRLTVL.

The rearrangement uses TRBV5-1 and TRBJ1-2, with D possibly TRBD1 on 5 matching bases. The CDR3 has 14 amino acids. Deletions cut 0 bases from V and 1 base from J, with 7 bases between. Germline V gene data show CDR1 as SGHRS and CDR2 as YFSETQ. DNA for the CDR3: TGCGCCAGCAGCTTGGAGGGGTTTAACTATGGCTACACCTTC. Encoded protein: CASSLEGFNYGYTF. The variable domain in full, with the rest retrieved from reference TRBV5-1 and TRBJ1-2, is KAGVTQTPRYLIKTRGQQVTLSCSPISGHRSVSWYQQTPGQGLQFLFEYFSETQRNKGNFPGRFSGRQFSNSRSEMNVSTLELGDSALYLCASSLEGFNYGYTFGSGTRLTVV.

CDR3 loop: CASSFSGLTPLHF. The CDR3 DNA follows: TGTGCCAGCAGCTTTTCCGGATTAACCCCCCTCCACTTT. This chain uses TRBV7-8 with TRBJ1-6; D is ambiguous. Trimming stripped 3 bases from V and 13 bases from J, with 13 bases between. Germline CDR1 reads SGHVS; CDR2 reads FQNEAQ. CDR3 size: 13 residues.

The chain couples TRBV5-1 to TRBJ1-4; weak D call: TRBD1 (5 bases). Trimming removed 4 bases from V and 0 bases from J, with 10 bases in between. Germline assignment: CDR1 SGHRS and CDR2 YFSETQ. This CDR3 has 15 residues. CDR3 protein: CASSAAGATNEKLFF. The DNA for the CDR3 is TGCGCCAGCAGCGCTGCGGGGGCAACTAATGAAAAACTGTTTTTT.

The chain is built from TRBV7-8 and TRBJ1-6, with 7 bases identical to TRBD1. The CDR3 runs to 18 residues. V was pared by 0 bases and J by 7 bases, with 12 bases of the junction left unmatched. CDR1 SGHVS and CDR2 FQNEAQ come from the germline V gene. The CDR3 region has the DNA TGTGCCAGCAGCTTAGCGAGGACAGGCTTAGGACGGAATTCACCCCTCCACTTT. Encoded protein: CASSLARTGLGRNSPLHF.

This clone has more than one count but fewer than ten. The chain couples TRBV5-4 to TRBJ1-1; possible D gene TRBD1, 6 bases. Germline CDR1 is SGHNT and CDR2 is YYREEE (reference sequence). This CDR3 has 13 amino acids. V lost 4 bases and J 8 bases, leaving 15 bases between the germline ends. CDR3 DNA: TGTGCCAGCAGCGCCCGATTAGGACAGGAAGCTTTCTTT. Translating it yields CASSARLGQEAFF.

The chain uses TRBV6-2 or TRBV6-3 and TRBJ2-5; D is ambiguous. Per the germline V gene, CDR1 is MNHEY and CDR2 is SVGEGT. The CDR3 covers 11 residues. Trimming cost V 2 bases and J 9 bases, with 7 bases left between them. For the CDR3, the DNA is TGTGCCAGCAGTTACCAAGGCTCCCAGTACTTC. Its protein product is CASSYQGSQYF.